The next 25 T cell receptor beta chains were all read from a single sample in a study of regulatory T cells in long-lasting Graves disease. Time point: newly diagnosed GD, antithyroid drugs for less than 3 months. Isolated PBMC RNA provided the starting material for the TCR library. Through Arm-PCR of CDR3 regions and iRepertoire HTBI primers, TCR beta libraries were built. In TCRdb, the multiplex PCR reads were re-called with MiXCR into one record per CDR3 protein. The profile shows fewer than 450,000 distinct CDR3 sequences, approximately 16% of them singletons. These records were also assigned to another study, of T cells in Graves' hyperthyroidism and ophthalmopathy.

This specimen was peripheral blood mononuclear cells (PBMCs), taken at new diagnosis, from a patient treated with antithyroid drugs. The receptor source for this set is a woman aged 35 to 49 with Graves disease.

This clonotype was picked up a small number of times. Just one base apart from a much larger clone, this may be a read error. The gene calls are TRBV12-3 or TRBV12-4 and TRBJ2-1; 9 bases line up with TRBD2. Losses at the gene ends were 6 bases for V and 12 bases for J; bases not matched to a gene: 12. This CDR3 has 14 residues. This chain's CDR3 is CASRGGTSNHGQFF. CDR3 sequence (DNA): TGTGCCAGCAGGGGGGGGACTAGCAACCATGGGCAGTTCTTC.

The rearrangement joins TRBV7-2 to TRBJ2-1; weak D call: TRBD2 (5 bases). The germline V gene encodes CDR1 SGHTA and CDR2 FQGNSA. This CDR3 spans 17 amino acids. Trimming removed 1 base from V and 6 bases from J, with 19 bases in between. The CDR3 nucleotides are TGTGCCAGCAGCTTAGTAGGCTCTTTTCGGGGTGGCAATGAGCAGTTCTTC. It specifies CASSLVGSFRGGNEQFF. Filled out from reference TRBV7-2 and TRBJ2-1, the complete variable domain reads GAGVSQSPSNKVTEKGKDVELRCDPISGHTALYWYRQSLGQGLEFLIYFQGNSAPDKSGLPSDRFSAERTGGSVSTLTIQRTQQEDSAVYLCASSLVGSFRGGNEQFFGPGTRLTVL.

This clonotype appeared once. The missing conserved phenylalanine or tryptophan at the end of this CDR3 makes a read error likely. This rearrangement joins TRBV2 to TRBJ2-3, with D possibly matching TRBD1 (5 bases). The CDR3 has 14 amino acids. Germline CDR1 and CDR2: SNHLY and FYNNEI. Deletions cut 4 bases from V and 8 bases from J, with 16 bases between. The CDR3 DNA reads as TGTGCCAGCAGTGGGACACGAGCACTGGGTACGCAGTATTTG. Encoded protein: CASSGTRALGTQYL.

This clonotype showed up just a few times. The chain's CDR3 is CASSLQKGEVEKLFF. CDR3 DNA: TGCGCCAGCAGCCTCCAAAAGGGGGAAGTTGAAAAACTGTTTTTT. The chain employs TRBV4-1 and TRBJ1-4, with a possible D match to TRBD1 (6 bases). This CDR3 comprises 15 residues. Trimming pared 4 bases from V and 7 bases from J, leaving 16 bases between. In germline, CDR1 is MGHRA, CDR2 YSYEKL.

There are many counts of this clonotype. The chain couples TRBV12-3 or TRBV12-4 to TRBJ2-4; 9 bases agree with TRBD2. Unmatched junction bases numbered 6, after V lost 7 bases and J lost 8 bases. This CDR3 spans 13 amino acids. DNA for the CDR3: TGTGCCAGCACCCTTAGCGGGAGTTACATTCAGTACTTC. Amino acids: CASTLSGSYIQYF.

This clonotype occurred many times. The chain joins TRBV27 to TRBJ1-4; 9 positions match TRBD1. The V segment lost 2 bases and the J segment 10 bases; nucleotides outside the gene matches: 11. This CDR3 is built from 16 residues. Germline V gene sequence: CDR1 MNHEY, CDR2 SMNVEV (reference sequence). Here the CDR3 reads CASSLVGGTGHGKLFF. The CDR3 nucleotides are TGTGCCAGCAGTTTAGTCGGCGGGACAGGGCACGGAAAACTGTTTTTT.

This clonotype occurred many times. The chain combines TRBV7-2 with TRBJ2-5; D is perhaps TRBD1 (5 bases). Germline V lookup: CDR1 SGHTA, CDR2 FQGNSA. V was clipped by 4 bases and J by 4 bases, with 13 bases between them. The CDR3 covers 14 residues. DNA of the CDR3: TGTGCCAGCAGCTCCCCTGGGGCTCGAGAGACCCAGTACTTC. Its translation: CASSSPGARETQYF.

This clonotype was counted a few times. The genes are TRBV27 and TRBJ2-1; TRBD2 matches 14 bases. This CDR3 spans 16 amino acids. Germline trimming cut 4 bases from V and 6 bases from J; bases unmatched to any gene: 5. Germline CDR1 is MNHEY and CDR2 is SMNVEV (reference sequence). The CDR3 DNA sequence: TGTGCCAGCAGTTCGTCCGGGACTAGCGGGAGCAATGAGCAGTTCTTC. Encoded protein: CASSSSGTSGSNEQFF.

The table lists this clonotype with many counts. The chain's CDR3 is CASSLPIGVAGGHEQFF. The CDR3 bases are TGTGCCAGCAGCCTACCCATCGGGGTAGCGGGAGGGCATGAGCAGTTCTTC. The V and J genes are TRBV7-9 and TRBJ2-1; 11 positions match TRBD2. Germline assignment: CDR1 SEHNR and CDR2 FQNEAQ (reference sequence). Trimming took 5 bases from V and 8 from J; bases not matched to a gene: 14. The CDR3 spans 17 residues.

This clonotype was recorded many times. This chain joins TRBV5-4 and TRBJ2-1, with TRBD1 as a possible D gene (5 bases). This CDR3 region has 15 residues. Germline values: CDR1 SGHNT, CDR2 YYREEE (reference sequence). V was cut by 4 bases and J by 8 bases, with 19 bases left in between. The CDR3 spells CASSPERGTSYEQFF. Here the CDR3 DNA reads TGTGCCAGCAGCCCAGAAAGGGGTACGAGCTATGAGCAGTTCTTC.

This rearrangement joins TRBV12-3 or TRBV12-4 to TRBJ2-5, with 8 positions matching TRBD2. The CDR3 covers 16 residues. Germline trimming cut 3 bases from V and 1 base from J; bases unmatched to any gene: 7. The CDR3 region is CASSFDTSGGQETQYF. CDR3 sequence (DNA): TGTGCCAGCAGTTTCGATACGAGCGGGGGCCAAGAGACCCAGTACTTC.

This clonotype came up many times. The chain couples TRBV7-2 to TRBJ2-5; 9 positions agree with TRBD2. CDR3 size: 17 residues. Per germline, CDR1 SGHTA and CDR2 FQGNSA. Unmatched junction bases numbered 14, after V lost 2 bases and J lost 7 bases. The chain's CDR3 is CASSLSASGALIVTQYF. The CDR3 DNA follows: TGTGCCAGCAGCTTATCGGCTAGCGGGGCCCTTATAGTGACCCAGTACTTC.

This sequence joins TRBV20-1 and TRBJ1-5; perhaps TRBD1 as D (6 bases). Deletions cut 0 bases from V and 4 bases from J, with 10 bases between. CDR1 is DFQATT, CDR2 SNEGSKA, per germline (reference sequence). The CDR3 is 14 residues long. The CDR3 region is CSARDPTGNQPQHF. For the CDR3, the DNA is TGCAGTGCTAGAGATCCCACAGGGAATCAGCCCCAGCATTTT.

This clonotype was detected ten times or more. The chain carries TRBV20-1 and TRBJ2-7; 11 nucleotides line up with TRBD2. CDR1 is DFQATT and CDR2 is SNEGSKA in the germline V gene (reference sequence). V gave up 0 bases and J gave up 6 bases; unmatched junction bases: 10. The CDR3 consists of 16 residues. The CDR3 protein is CSARDLAGGSKGEQYF. For the CDR3, the DNA is TGCAGTGCTAGAGACCTAGCGGGAGGCTCCAAGGGCGAGCAGTACTTC.

In its sample, this clonotype was seen many times. The chain carries TRBV18 and TRBJ2-7, with D possibly matching TRBD2 (5 bases). V lost 0 bases and J lost 7, with 16 bases in between. Germline CDR1 KGHSH, CDR2 LQKENI. The CDR3 has 15 amino acids. The CDR3 nucleotides read TGTGCCAGCTCACCACCCTCTGGATCCTCGGGGGAGCAGTACTTC. Residues: CASSPPSGSSGEQYF.

This clonotype was observed many times. The chain uses TRBV2 and TRBJ2-5; possibly TRBD1 for D (6 bases). This CDR3 region has 14 residues. The ends were cut back, 6 bases at V and 6 bases at J, with 17 bases in the middle. Germline CDR1 is SNHLY and CDR2 is FYNNEI. DNA of the CDR3: TGTGCCAGCAGCGCCCCGGGACACGGGAAGACCCAGTACTTC. It yields the protein CASSAPGHGKTQYF.

This clonotype has at least ten counts. The V and J genes are TRBV19 and TRBJ2-3; 13 bases line up with TRBD2. The ends lost 9 bases at V and 1 base at J; junction bases unmatched: 4. Germline assignment: CDR1 LNHDA and CDR2 SQIVND (reference sequence). The CDR3 is made up of 15 amino acids. CDR3 residues: CASLGLAGGTDTQYF. CDR3 nucleotide sequence: TGTGCCAGCCTTGGACTAGCGGGAGGCACAGATACGCAGTATTTT.

This clonotype came up a few times. The J gene is TRBJ1-5, the V gene TRBV6-5, with D tentatively TRBD1 (5 bases). Trimming removed 2 bases at V and 5 bases at J, with 10 bases between. The CDR3 covers 14 residues. From germline, CDR1 is MNHEY and CDR2 SVGAGI. CDR3 residues: CASSYAAGYQPQHF. In DNA, the CDR3 is TGTGCCAGCAGTTACGCGGCAGGGTATCAGCCCCAGCATTTT.

The table lists this clonotype with many counts. This rearrangement joins TRBV24-1 to TRBJ2-2; TRBD1 matches 12 bases. The CDR3 is 19 residues long. V dropped 3 bases and J dropped 5; count of bases not matched to a gene: 12. From germline, CDR1 is KGHDR and CDR2 SFDVKD. The CDR3 bases are TGTGCCACCAGTGATCTCGCCGGGACAGGGGGCAGTAGGACCGGGGAGCTGTTTTTT. Protein product: CATSDLAGTGGSRTGELFF.

On this clonotype itself: A much more abundant neighbour one base away suggests this may be a read error. The rearrangement uses TRBV20-1 and TRBJ1-1, with a weak D call TRBD1 (6 bases). The germline CDR1 and CDR2 sequences are DFQATT and SNEGSKA (reference sequence). CDR3 length: 13 amino acids. The CDR3 nucleotides read TGCAGTGCTGATACAGGGCGGAACACTAAAGCTTTCTTT. Amino acids: CSADTGRNTKAFF.

To note about this clonotype: Likely a read error: the CDR3 ends without its conserved phenylalanine or tryptophan. The rearrangement links TRBV3-1 to TRBJ2-3, with no clear D. Germline V gives CDR1 LGHDT, CDR2 YNNKEL (reference sequence). The CDR3 extends over 11 amino acids. Trimming removed 3 bases from V and 5 bases from J, with 3 bases in between. This CDR3 is CASSHVDTQYL. The DNA of the CDR3 is TGTGCCAGCAGCCACGTAGATACGCAGTATCTT.

This clonotype was detected ten times or more. The rearrangement links TRBV6-1 to TRBJ2-7; 8 bases are a match to TRBD2. Unmatched junction bases numbered 13, after V lost 7 bases and J lost 5 bases. The CDR3 consists of 15 residues. Germline V gene sequence: CDR1 MNHNS, CDR2 SASEGT. The CDR3 region has the DNA TGTGCCAGCACCCGGGACTTAGCGGGACCCAACGAGCAGTACTTC. The encoded protein is CASTRDLAGPNEQYF.

This clonotype was observed many times. The V gene is TRBV28, the J gene TRBJ2-1; the match to TRBD2 covers 13 bases. The CDR3 is made up of 20 amino acids. V was pared by 8 bases and J by 0 bases, with 16 bases of the junction left unmatched. Germline CDR1 and CDR2: MDHEN and SYDVKM. The CDR3 here is CASPPGGLAGLSFSYNEQFF. The CDR3, as DNA: TGTGCCAGCCCCCCCGGGGGACTAGCGGGACTTAGTTTCTCCTACAATGAGCAGTTCTTC.

CDR3 amino acids: CASSYPGVRRYEQYF. The CDR3 DNA reads as TGTGCCAGCAGTTATCCCGGGGTAAGAAGGTACGAGCAGTACTTC. This chain uses TRBV6-5 with TRBJ2-7; TRBD2 might be the D (5 bases). V lost 3 bases and J lost 4, with 16 bases in between. The germline gives CDR1 MNHEY, CDR2 SVGAGI. The CDR3 consists of 15 residues.

The V gene is TRBV3-1, the J gene TRBJ2-7, with 13 bases that match TRBD2. CDR3 length equals 18 residues. Trimming at V came to 0 bases and at J to 0 bases, leaving 5 bases not matched to a gene. CDR1 and CDR2 from the germline V gene are LGHDT and YNNKEL (reference sequence). The CDR3 is CASSQEGLAGLSSYEQYF. The DNA for the CDR3 is TGTGCCAGCAGCCAAGAGGGACTAGCGGGGTTAAGCTCCTACGAGCAGTACTTC.